The 28 T cell receptor beta chains below come from one sample, sequenced in a study of post-analysis software for immune sequencing data. The authors incorporated unique molecular identifiers into the TCR beta cDNA libraries. MiXCR, run by TCRdb on the PCR reads, gives a single entry per CDR3 protein. The sample contains some 260,000 distinct CDR3 sequences, about 40% of which appear only once. These TCRs are of unknown antigen specificity. General study findings and limits: Included in a set of roughly five TRBV segments more frequent in patients than controls were TRBV5-6, TRBV5-1 and TRBV20-1.

The sequenced sample was blood. These receptors all come from a girl aged 5-17 years with multiple sclerosis.

This clonotype has just a few counts. V is TRBV7-9 and J is TRBJ1-1; D perhaps matches TRBD1 (5 bases). Trimming removed 5 bases from V and 5 bases from J, with 18 bases in between. The CDR3 has 15 amino acids. Germline V CDR1 and CDR2: SEHNR, FQNEAQ (reference sequence). DNA for the CDR3: TGTGCCAGCAGCCGCCCCCGGGGGGAGGGGACTGAAGCTTTCTTT. Translated: CASSRPRGEGTEAFF.

This clonotype was observed a few times. The chain carries TRBV12-3 or TRBV12-4 and TRBJ2-2; D unresolved. V shed 10 bases and J shed 7 bases, with 13 bases lying between them. The CDR3 has 12 amino acids. The CDR3 region has the DNA TGTGCCATTCCACGCCCGGGCGGGGAGCTGTTTTTT. As protein: CAIPRPGGELFF.

The chain joins TRBV30 to TRBJ2-1; D is undetermined. Trimming shortened V by 3 bases and J by 4 bases, and 7 bases separated the two germline ends. Per the germline V gene, CDR1 is GTSNPN and CDR2 is SVGIG (reference sequence). The CDR3 has 12 amino acids. The CDR3 DNA is TGTGCCTGGAGCTTCCTTTACAATGAGCAGTTCTTC. Translation gives CAWSFLYNEQFF.

The V call is TRBV5-6, the J call TRBJ2-4, with D possibly TRBD1 on 6 matching bases. The V end was cut by 4 bases, the J end by 7 bases, with 18 bases between. Germline CDR1 and CDR2: SGHDT and YYEEEE. There are 15 residues in the CDR3. The CDR3 reads CASSRGQSALNIQYF. The CDR3 nucleotides are TGTGCCAGCAGCCGAGGACAGTCCGCACTCAACATTCAGTACTTC. Filled out from reference TRBV5-6 and TRBJ2-4, the complete variable domain reads DAGVTQSPTHLIKTRGQQVTLRCSPKSGHDTVSWYQQALGQGPQFIFQYYEEEERQRGNFPDRFSGHQFPNYSSELNVNALLLGDSALYLCASSRGQSALNIQYFGAGTRLSVL.

This chain joins TRBV28 and TRBJ2-7; D remains unclear. The DNA end is more similar to TRBJ2-5, so the J call may be wrong. The CDR3 is 15 amino acids. The V gene's germline CDR1 is MDHEN and CDR2 SYDVKM. Here the CDR3 DNA reads TGTGCCAGCAGTTTGTATAGCCCTAAACGGGAGACCCAGTACTTC. This encodes CASSLYSPKRETQYF.

This clonotype has more than one count but fewer than ten. The chain joins TRBV5-1 to TRBJ1-4, with a tentative D call TRBD1 (5 bases). The length of the CDR3 is 16 residues. V lost 4 bases to trimming and J lost 0 bases, with 13 bases between them. CDR1 and CDR2 from the germline V gene are SGHRS and YFSETQ. The CDR3 sequence is CASSRGDGATNEKLFF. The CDR3 coding sequence is TGCGCCAGCAGCCGTGGGGACGGTGCAACTAATGAAAAACTGTTTTTT.

Many counts were recorded for this clonotype. The V gene is TRBV5-1, the J gene TRBJ2-3, with 7 bases matching TRBD1. CDR1 and CDR2 (germline): SGHRS, YFSETQ. The trim removed 2 bases at V and 3 bases at J, leaving 9 bases unmatched. This CDR3 is 16 amino acids long. The CDR3 DNA reads TGCGCCAGCAGCTTCCCCACAGGGGTATCGACAGATACGCAGTATTTT. Amino acid sequence: CASSFPTGVSTDTQYF.

This clonotype was counted a single time. The chain employs TRBV20-1 and TRBJ2-7, with D hard to call. This CDR3 has 15 amino acids. Trimming took off 1 base at V and 1 base at J, with 14 bases between the two ends. CDR1 is DFQATT, CDR2 SNEGSKA, per germline (reference sequence). In DNA, the CDR3 is TGCAGTGCTAGAGGTCTAAGGATGCAATCCTACGAGCAGTACTTC. The encoded protein is CSARGLRMQSYEQYF.

This clonotype was detected only a few times. This sequence may be a read error, since a much larger clone differs from it by one base. This sequence joins TRBV12-3 or TRBV12-4 and TRBJ1-2; 9 bases align to TRBD1. The CDR3 runs to 16 residues. CDR3 in amino acids: CASSLALSGQGNGCTF. In DNA, the CDR3 is TGTGCCAGCAGTTTAGCGCTCTCCGGACAGGGGAATGGCTGCACCTTC.

CDR3 amino acids: CASSPPVTGELFF. Written as DNA, the CDR3 is TGTGCCAGCTCACCACCTGTCACCGGGGAGCTGTTTTTT. This chain links TRBV18 with TRBJ2-2; the D is unclear. The CDR3 has 13 residues. V was pared by 0 bases and J by 4 bases, with 3 bases between. Germline lookup yields CDR1 KGHSH and CDR2 LQKENI.

Turning to this clonotype: This clone may be a read error of a much larger clone one base away. CDR3 in amino acids: CASSLGTKSSYEQDF. The CDR3 region has the DNA TGTGCCAGCAGCCTCGGGACAAAGAGCTCCTACGAGCAGGACTTC. The V gene is TRBV5-5, the J gene TRBJ2-7; D might be TRBD1 (6 bases). The CDR3 runs 15 residues. Germline CDR1 reads SGHKS; CDR2 reads YYEKEE (reference sequence).

This clonotype appeared a single time. This chain joins TRBV6-6 and TRBJ1-2, with 7 positions matching TRBD1. Germline CDR1 and CDR2: MNHNY and SVGAGI (reference sequence). Trimming took 2 bases from V and 5 from J; bases not matched to a gene: 2. The CDR3 is 13 residues long. CDR3 in amino acids: CASSYGQEYGYTF. CDR3 nucleotides: TGTGCCAGCAGTTACGGACAGGAGTATGGCTACACCTTC.

This clonotype was seen a few times. V is TRBV15 and J is TRBJ1-1, with D tentatively TRBD1 (5 bases). Germline V gives CDR1 LNHNV, CDR2 YYDKDF (reference sequence). CDR3 length: 14 residues. The V end was cut by 0 bases, the J end by 6 bases, with 11 bases between. CDR3: CATSRDLGRAEAFF. The CDR3 nucleotides are TGTGCCACCAGCAGAGATTTGGGGCGAGCTGAAGCTTTCTTT.

A few counts support this clonotype. The chain has TRBV6-5 and TRBJ2-3; D is possibly TRBD2 (6 bases). With 0 bases removed from V and 7 bases from J, the gap between germline ends came to 17 bases. The CDR3 consists of 16 residues. Germline CDR1 and CDR2: MNHEY and SVGAGI. CDR3 in amino acids: CASSYSRLDGRNTQYF. As DNA, the CDR3 is TGTGCCAGCAGTTACTCGAGGCTTGATGGGAGGAATACGCAGTATTTT.

This clonotype was counted at least ten times. The rearrangement uses TRBV12-3 or TRBV12-4 and TRBJ2-3; the D is unclear. Trimming shortened V by 3 bases and J by 2 bases, and 6 bases separated the two germline ends. The CDR3 extends over 13 amino acids. The DNA of the CDR3 is TGTGCCAGCAGTTTCCGACTCACAGATACGCAGTATTTT. The encoded protein is CASSFRLTDTQYF.

This clonotype was detected only a few times. A much larger clone sits a single nucleotide away, making a read error possible. In DNA, the CDR3 is TGTGCCAGCAGCCTCACGACTACCCTCTCCACAGATACGCAGTATTTT. It encodes CASSLTTTLSTDTQYF. The chain couples TRBV9 to TRBJ2-3, with D perhaps TRBD2 (5 bases). The CDR3 length is 16 residues. V was pared by 4 bases and J by 2 bases, with 17 bases between. Germline assignment: CDR1 SGDLS and CDR2 YYNGEE.

The table lists this clonotype with many counts. V gene TRBV20-1 combines with J gene TRBJ2-5, with D hard to call. CDR3 length equals 15 residues. Germline CDR1 reads DFQATT; CDR2 reads SNEGSKA (reference sequence). Trimming left V 1 base short and J 1 base short, with 13 bases between. The CDR3 coding sequence is TGCAGTGCTAGAGGCTCCCCCAAAGGCCAAGAGACCCAGTACTTC. This translates into CSARGSPKGQETQYF.

The V gene is TRBV6-2 or TRBV6-3, the J gene TRBJ1-5; D may be TRBD1 (6 bases). The CDR3 sequence is 13 residues long. V gave up 2 bases and J gave up 8 bases, with 10 bases separating them. Germline V gene lookup returns CDR1 MNHEY and CDR2 SVGEGT. CDR3 amino acids: CASSYGGPKPQHF. In DNA form, the CDR3 reads TGTGCCAGCAGTTACGGGGGGCCAAAGCCCCAGCATTTT.

This chain links TRBV29-1 with TRBJ2-5; possible D gene TRBD1, 7 bases. Germline V gene lookup returns CDR1 SQVTM and CDR2 ANQGSEA. This CDR3 region has 15 residues. Trimming removed 4 bases at V and 5 bases at J, with 20 bases between. The CDR3 here is CSVAGGRGDRETQYF. The CDR3 DNA sequence: TGCAGCGTTGCCGGAGGCAGGGGGGATCGGGAGACCCAGTACTTC.

This chain joins TRBV28 and TRBJ2-5; 7 positions agree with TRBD1. This CDR3 has 13 residues. V shed 9 bases, J shed 5 bases, and the junction held 9 bases outside the gene matches. Germline loops: CDR1 MDHEN, CDR2 SYDVKM. The CDR3 coding sequence is TGTGCCAGTCTAAGGACAGGCACCGAGACCCAGTACTTC. Translation gives CASLRTGTETQYF.

This clonotype was recorded a few times. V gene TRBV20-1 combines with J gene TRBJ1-5; D not resolved. This CDR3 comprises 14 residues. Between the trimmed V and J ends, which lost 5 bases and 4 bases, there was a span of 15 bases. The germline V gene has CDR1 DFQATT and CDR2 SNEGSKA (reference sequence). For the CDR3, the DNA is TGCAGTGCTTCAGCTGACGGATTAAATCAGCCCCAGCATTTT. It specifies CSASADGLNQPQHF.

The CDR3 nucleotides read TGTGCCAGCAGCTTAGAGGGTTACACCGGGGAGCTGTTTTTT. Its protein is CASSLEGYTGELFF. The V gene is TRBV7-8, the J gene TRBJ2-2; unclear D gene. The CDR3 consists of 14 residues. Germline CDR1 is SGHVS and CDR2 is FQNEAQ. V was trimmed by 1 base and J by 3 bases, leaving 6 bases between them.

As concerns this clonotype: Possible read error: a much larger clone is one base away. The V and J genes are TRBV7-9 and TRBJ2-3; no firm D call. Germline V gene lookup returns CDR1 SEHNR and CDR2 FQNEAQ (reference sequence). This CDR3 contains 13 residues. In nucleotides, the CDR3 is TGTGCCGGCAGCTTCTCGCCCCCAGATACGCAGTATTTT. The encoded protein is CAGSFSPPDTQYF. The whole variable domain, remainder taken from reference TRBV7-9 and TRBJ2-3, is DTGVSQNPRHKITKRGQNVTFRCDPISEHNRLYWYRQTLGQGPEFLTYFQNEAQLEKSRLLSDRFSAERPKGSFSTLEIQRTEQGDSAMYLCAGSFSPPDTQYFGPGTRLTVL.

The table lists this clonotype with many counts. V and J are TRBV20-1 and TRBJ1-5, with TRBD1 matching 10 bases. The CDR3 contains 15 residues. The J segment lost 7 bases and the V segment lost 2 bases, leaving 8 bases of the junction unmatched. Germline assignment: CDR1 DFQATT and CDR2 SNEGSKA (reference sequence). DNA of the CDR3: TGCAGTGCTAGACCCGACAGGGGGCTTGGGCAGCCCCAGCATTTT. This sequence encodes CSARPDRGLGQPQHF.

This clonotype was detected ten times or more. The CDR3 nucleotides read TGTGCCAGCAGTTTATTCGAGGGGGGGGGCTATGGCTACACCTTC. It codes for CASSLFEGGGYGYTF. The chain has TRBV12-3 or TRBV12-4 and TRBJ1-2, with a possible D match to TRBD1 (6 bases). CDR3 size: 15 residues. V lost 2 bases to trimming and J lost 4 bases, with 14 bases between them.

Notes on this clonotype: A much larger clone differs by one base, so this may be a read error. This chain uses TRBV20-1 with TRBJ2-5; TRBD1 might be the D (5 bases). The closer fit of TRBJ2-1 to the DNA end suggests the J call may be wrong. Germline lookup yields CDR1 DFQATT and CDR2 SNEGSKA (reference sequence). The CDR3 length is 12 residues. CDR3 protein: CSVLDNQETQFF. CDR3 in DNA: TGCAGTGTACTGGACAACCAAGAGACCCAGTTCTTC.

This clonotype was seen at least ten times. The rearrangement links TRBV5-1 to TRBJ1-1; a weak D match, TRBD1 (5 bases). Germline CDR1 and CDR2: SGHRS and YFSETQ. The CDR3 runs to 15 residues. Trimming cost V 4 bases and J 0 bases, with 13 bases left between them. In DNA form, the CDR3 reads TGCGCCAGCAGCCAGGACACTATGTTGAACACTGAAGCTTTCTTT. Residues: CASSQDTMLNTEAFF. Complete variable domain (other parts from reference TRBV5-1 and TRBJ1-1): KAGVTQTPRYLIKTRGQQVTLSCSPISGHRSVSWYQQTPGQGLQFLFEYFSETQRNKGNFPGRFSGRQFSNSRSEMNVSTLELGDSALYLCASSQDTMLNTEAFFGQGTRLTVV.

Many counts were recorded for this clonotype. The rearrangement links TRBV5-1 to TRBJ2-5; 10 nucleotides match TRBD2. Germline trimming cut 6 bases from V and 4 bases from J; bases unmatched to any gene: 6. Germline-derived CDR1 and CDR2 are SGHRS and YFSETQ. The CDR3 extends over 14 amino acids. DNA of the CDR3: TGCGCCAGCACCGGGAGCGGGAGGGGAGAGACCCAGTACTTC. It is translated as CASTGSGRGETQYF.